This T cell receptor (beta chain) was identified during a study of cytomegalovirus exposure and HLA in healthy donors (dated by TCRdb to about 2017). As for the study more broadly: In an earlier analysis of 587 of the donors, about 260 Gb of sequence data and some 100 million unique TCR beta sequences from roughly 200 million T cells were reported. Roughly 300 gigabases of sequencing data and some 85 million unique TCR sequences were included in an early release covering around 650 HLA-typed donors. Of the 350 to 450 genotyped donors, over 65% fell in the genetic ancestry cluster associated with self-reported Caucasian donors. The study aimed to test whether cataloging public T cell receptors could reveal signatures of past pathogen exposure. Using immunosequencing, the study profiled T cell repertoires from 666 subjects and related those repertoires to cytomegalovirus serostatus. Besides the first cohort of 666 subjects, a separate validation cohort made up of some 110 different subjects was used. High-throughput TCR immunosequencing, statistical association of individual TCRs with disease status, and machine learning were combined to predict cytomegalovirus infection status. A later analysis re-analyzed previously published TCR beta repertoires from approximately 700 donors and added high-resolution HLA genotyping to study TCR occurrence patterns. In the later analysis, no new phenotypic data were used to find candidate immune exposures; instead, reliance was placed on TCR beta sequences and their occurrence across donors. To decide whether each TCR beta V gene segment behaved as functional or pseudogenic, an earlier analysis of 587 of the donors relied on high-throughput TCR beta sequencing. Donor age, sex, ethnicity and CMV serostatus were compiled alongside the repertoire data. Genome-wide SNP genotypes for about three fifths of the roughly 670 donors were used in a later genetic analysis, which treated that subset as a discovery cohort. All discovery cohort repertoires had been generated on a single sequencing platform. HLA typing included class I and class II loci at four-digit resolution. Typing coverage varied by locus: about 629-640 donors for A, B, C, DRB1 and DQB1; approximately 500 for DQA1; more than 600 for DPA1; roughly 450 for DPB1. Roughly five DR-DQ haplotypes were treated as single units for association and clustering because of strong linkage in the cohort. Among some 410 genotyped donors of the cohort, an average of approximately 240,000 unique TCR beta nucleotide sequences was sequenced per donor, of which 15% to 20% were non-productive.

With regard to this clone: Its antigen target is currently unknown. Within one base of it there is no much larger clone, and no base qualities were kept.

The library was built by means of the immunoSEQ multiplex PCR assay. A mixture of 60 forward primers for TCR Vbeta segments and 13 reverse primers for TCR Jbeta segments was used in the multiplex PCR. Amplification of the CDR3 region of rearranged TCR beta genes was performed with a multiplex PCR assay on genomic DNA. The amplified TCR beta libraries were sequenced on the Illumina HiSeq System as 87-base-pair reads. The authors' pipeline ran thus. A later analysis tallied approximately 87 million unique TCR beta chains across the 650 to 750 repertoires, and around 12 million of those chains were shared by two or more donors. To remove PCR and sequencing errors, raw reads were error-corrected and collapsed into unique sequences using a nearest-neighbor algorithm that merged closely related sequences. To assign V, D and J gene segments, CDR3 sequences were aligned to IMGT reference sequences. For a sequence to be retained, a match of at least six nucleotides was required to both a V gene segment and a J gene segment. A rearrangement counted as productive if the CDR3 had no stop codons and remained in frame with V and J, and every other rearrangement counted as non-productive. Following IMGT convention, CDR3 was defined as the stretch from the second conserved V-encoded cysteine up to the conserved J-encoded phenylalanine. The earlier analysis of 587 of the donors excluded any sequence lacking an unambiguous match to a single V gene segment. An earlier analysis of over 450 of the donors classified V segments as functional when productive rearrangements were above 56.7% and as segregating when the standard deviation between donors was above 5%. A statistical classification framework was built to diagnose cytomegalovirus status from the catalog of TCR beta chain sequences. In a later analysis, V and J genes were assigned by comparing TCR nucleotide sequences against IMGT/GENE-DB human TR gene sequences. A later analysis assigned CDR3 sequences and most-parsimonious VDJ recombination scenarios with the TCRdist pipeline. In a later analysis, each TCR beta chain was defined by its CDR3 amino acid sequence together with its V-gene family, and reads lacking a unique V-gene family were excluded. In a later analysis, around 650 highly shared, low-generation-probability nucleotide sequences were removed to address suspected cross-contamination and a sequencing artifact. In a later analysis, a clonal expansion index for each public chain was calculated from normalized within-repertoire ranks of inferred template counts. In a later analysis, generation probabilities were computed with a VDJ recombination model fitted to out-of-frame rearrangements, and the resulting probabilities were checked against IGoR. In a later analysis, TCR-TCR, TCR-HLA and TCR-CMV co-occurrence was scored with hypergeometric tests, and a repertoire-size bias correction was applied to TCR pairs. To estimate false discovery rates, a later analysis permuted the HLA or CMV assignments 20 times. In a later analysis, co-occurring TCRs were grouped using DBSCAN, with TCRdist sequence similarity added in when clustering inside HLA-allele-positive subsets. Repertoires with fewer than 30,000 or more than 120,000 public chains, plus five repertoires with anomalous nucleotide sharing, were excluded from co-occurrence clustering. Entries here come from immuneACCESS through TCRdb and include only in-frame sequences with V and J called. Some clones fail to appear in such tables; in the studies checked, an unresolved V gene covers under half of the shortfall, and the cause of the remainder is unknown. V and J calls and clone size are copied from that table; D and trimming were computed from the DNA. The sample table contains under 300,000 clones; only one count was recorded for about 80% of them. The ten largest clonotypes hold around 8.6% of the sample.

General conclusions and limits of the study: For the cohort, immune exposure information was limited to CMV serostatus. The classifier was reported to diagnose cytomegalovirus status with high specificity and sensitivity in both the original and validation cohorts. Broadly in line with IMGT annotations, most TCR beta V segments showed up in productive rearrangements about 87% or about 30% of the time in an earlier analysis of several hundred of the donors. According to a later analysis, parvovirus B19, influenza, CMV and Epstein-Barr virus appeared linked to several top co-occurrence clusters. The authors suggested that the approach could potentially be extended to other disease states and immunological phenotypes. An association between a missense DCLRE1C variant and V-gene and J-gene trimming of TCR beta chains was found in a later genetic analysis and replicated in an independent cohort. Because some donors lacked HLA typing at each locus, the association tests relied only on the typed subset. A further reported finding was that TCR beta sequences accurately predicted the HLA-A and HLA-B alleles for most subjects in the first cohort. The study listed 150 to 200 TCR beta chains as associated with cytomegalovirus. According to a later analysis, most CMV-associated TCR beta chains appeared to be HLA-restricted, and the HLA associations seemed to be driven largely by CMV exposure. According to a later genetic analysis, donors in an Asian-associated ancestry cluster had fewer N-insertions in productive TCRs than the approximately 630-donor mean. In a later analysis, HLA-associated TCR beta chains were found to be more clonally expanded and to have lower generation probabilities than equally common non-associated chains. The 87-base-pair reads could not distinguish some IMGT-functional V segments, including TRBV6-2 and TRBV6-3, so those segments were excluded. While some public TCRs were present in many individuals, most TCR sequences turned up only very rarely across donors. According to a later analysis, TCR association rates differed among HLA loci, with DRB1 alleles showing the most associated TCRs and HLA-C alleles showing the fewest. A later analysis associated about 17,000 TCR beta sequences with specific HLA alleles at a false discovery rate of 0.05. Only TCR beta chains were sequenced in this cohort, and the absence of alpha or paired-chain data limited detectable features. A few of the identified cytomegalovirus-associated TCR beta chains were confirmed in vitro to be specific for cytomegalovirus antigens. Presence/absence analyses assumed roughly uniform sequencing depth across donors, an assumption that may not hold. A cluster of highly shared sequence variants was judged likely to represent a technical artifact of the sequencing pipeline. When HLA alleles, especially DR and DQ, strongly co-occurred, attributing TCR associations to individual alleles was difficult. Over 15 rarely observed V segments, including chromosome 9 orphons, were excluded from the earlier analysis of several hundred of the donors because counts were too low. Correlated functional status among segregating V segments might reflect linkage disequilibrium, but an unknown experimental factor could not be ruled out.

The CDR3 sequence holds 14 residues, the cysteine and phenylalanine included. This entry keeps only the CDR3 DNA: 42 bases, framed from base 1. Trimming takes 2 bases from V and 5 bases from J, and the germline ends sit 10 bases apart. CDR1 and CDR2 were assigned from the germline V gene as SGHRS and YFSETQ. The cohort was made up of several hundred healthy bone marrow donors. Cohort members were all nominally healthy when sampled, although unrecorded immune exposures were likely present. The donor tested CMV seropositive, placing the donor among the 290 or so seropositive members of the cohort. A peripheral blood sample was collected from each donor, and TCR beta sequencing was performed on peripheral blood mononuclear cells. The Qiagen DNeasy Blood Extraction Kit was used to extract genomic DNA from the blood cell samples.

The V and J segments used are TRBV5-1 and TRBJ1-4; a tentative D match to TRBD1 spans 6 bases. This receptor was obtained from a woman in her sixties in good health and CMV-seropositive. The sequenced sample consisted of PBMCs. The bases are TGCGCCAGCAGCTTAGGGGGAGGGAATGAAAAACTGTTTTTT. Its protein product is CASSLGGGNEKLFF.